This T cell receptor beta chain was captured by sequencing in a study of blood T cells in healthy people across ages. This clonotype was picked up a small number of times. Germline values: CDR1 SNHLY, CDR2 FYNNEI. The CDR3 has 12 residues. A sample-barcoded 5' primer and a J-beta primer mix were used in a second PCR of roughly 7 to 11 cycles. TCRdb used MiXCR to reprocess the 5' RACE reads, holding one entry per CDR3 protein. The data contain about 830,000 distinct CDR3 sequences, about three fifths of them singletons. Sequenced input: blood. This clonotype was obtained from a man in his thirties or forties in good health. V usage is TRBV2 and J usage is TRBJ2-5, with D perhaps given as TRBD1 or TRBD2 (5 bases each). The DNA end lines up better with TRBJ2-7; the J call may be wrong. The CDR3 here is CASSITGGEQYF. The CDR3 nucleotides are TGTGCCAGCAGTATAACAGGAGGCGAGCAGTACTTC.